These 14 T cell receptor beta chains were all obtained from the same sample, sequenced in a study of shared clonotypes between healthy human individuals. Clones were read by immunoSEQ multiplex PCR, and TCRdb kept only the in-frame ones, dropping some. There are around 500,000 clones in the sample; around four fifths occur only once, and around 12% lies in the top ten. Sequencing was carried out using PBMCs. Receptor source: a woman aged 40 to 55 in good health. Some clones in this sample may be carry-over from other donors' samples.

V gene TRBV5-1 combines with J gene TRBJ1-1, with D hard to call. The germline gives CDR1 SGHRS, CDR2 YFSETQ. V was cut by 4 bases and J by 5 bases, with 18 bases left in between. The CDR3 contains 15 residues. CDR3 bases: TGCGCCAGCAGCCCCCAGACATCCCGAGGGACTGAAGCTTTCTTT. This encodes CASSPQTSRGTEAFF.

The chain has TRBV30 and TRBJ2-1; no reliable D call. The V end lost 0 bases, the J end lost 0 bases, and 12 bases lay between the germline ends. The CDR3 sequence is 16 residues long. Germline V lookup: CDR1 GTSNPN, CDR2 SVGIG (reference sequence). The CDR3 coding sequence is TGTGCCTGGAGTGTTTTGGGCAGGAGCTCCTACAATGAGCAGTTCTTC. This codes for CAWSVLGRSSYNEQFF.

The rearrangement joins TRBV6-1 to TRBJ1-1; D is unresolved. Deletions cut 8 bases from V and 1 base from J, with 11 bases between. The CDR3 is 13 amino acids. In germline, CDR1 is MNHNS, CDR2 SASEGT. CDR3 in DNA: TGTGCCAGCGTCCAGAGCGGGAACACTGAAGCTTTCTTT. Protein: CASVQSGNTEAFF.

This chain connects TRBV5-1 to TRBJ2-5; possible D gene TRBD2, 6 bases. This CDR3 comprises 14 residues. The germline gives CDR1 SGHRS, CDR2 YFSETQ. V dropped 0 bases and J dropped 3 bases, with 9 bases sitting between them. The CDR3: CASSLASGEETQYF. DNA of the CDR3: TGCGCCAGCAGCTTGGCCTCGGGGGAAGAGACCCAGTACTTC.

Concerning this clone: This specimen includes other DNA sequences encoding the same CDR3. The CDR3 loop reads CASSLGDTYNEQFF. The CDR3 nucleotides read TGCGCCAGCAGCTTGGGAGACACCTACAATGAGCAGTTCTTC. The gene calls are TRBV5-1 and TRBJ2-1; no firm D call. Germline loops: CDR1 SGHRS, CDR2 YFSETQ. The CDR3 length is 14 residues. V was trimmed by 0 bases and J by 2 bases, leaving 6 bases between them. Full variable domain (rest looked up from reference TRBV5-1 and TRBJ2-1): KAGVTQTPRYLIKTRGQQVTLSCSPISGHRSVSWYQQTPGQGLQFLFEYFSETQRNKGNFPGRFSGRQFSNSRSEMNVSTLELGDSALYLCASSLGDTYNEQFFGPGTRLTVL.

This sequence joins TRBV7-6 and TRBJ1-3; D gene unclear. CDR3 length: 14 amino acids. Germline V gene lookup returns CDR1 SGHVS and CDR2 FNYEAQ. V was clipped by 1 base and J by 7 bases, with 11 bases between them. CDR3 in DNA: TGTGCCAGCAGCTTAGGTCCCCGTCCGAACACCATATATTTT. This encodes CASSLGPRPNTIYF.

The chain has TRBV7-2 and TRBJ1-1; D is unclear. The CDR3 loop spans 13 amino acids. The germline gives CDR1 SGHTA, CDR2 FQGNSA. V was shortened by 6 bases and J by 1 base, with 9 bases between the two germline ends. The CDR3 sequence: CASRTEGNTEAFF. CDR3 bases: TGTGCCAGCAGGACGGAGGGGAACACTGAAGCTTTCTTT.

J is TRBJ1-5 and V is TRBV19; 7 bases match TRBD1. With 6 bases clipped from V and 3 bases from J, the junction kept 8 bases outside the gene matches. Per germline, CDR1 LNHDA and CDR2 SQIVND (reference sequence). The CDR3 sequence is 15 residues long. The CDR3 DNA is TGTGCCAGTAGCGTATTGGGACAGAACAATCAGCCCCAGCATTTT. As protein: CASSVLGQNNQPQHF.

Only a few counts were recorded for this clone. This chain's CDR3 is CASSRAGQPNEKLFF. In DNA form, the CDR3 reads TGTGCCAGCAGCCGAGCAGGACAGCCAAATGAAAAACTGTTTTTT. The chain is built from TRBV7-9 and TRBJ1-4, with a tentative D call TRBD1 (6 bases). Trimming removed 5 bases from V and 5 bases from J, with 15 bases in between. The V gene's germline CDR1 is SEHNR and CDR2 FQNEAQ (reference sequence). The CDR3 length is 15 residues.

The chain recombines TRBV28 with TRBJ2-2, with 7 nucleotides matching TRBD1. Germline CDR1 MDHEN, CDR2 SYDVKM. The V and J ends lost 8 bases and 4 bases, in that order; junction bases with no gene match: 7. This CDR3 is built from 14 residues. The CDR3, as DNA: TGTGCCAGCGCCTCCGGGACAGCCACCGGGGAGCTGTTTTTT. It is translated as CASASGTATGELFF.

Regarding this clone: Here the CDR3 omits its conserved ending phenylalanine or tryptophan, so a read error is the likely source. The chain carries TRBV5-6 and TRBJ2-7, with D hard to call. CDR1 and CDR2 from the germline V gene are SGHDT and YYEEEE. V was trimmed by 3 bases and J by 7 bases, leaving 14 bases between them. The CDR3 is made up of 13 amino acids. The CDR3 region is CASSYEQKREQYL. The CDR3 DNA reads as TGTGCCAGCAGCTACGAGCAAAAGAGGGAGCAGTACCTC.

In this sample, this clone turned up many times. CDR3 residues: CSVQQGAGGNTIYF. CDR3 nucleotide sequence: TGCAGCGTACAACAGGGGGCAGGTGGAAACACCATATATTTT. This chain links TRBV29-1 with TRBJ1-3; 9 bases line up with TRBD1. With 6 bases clipped from V and 3 bases from J, the junction kept 6 bases outside the gene matches. The CDR3 loop spans 14 amino acids. Germline loops: CDR1 SQVTM, CDR2 ANQGSEA. The full variable domain, its missing parts supplied by reference TRBV29-1 and TRBJ1-3, is SAVISQKPSRDICQRGTSLTIQCQVDSQVTMMFWYRQQPGQSLTLIATANQGSEATYESGFVIDKFPISRPNLTFSTLTVSNMSPEDSSIYLCSVQQGAGGNTIYFGEGSWLTVV.

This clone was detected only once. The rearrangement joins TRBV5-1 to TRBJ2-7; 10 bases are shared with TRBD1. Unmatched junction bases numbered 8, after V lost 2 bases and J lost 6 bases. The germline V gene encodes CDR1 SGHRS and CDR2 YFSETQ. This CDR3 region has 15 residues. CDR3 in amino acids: CASSFQGQGHSEQYF. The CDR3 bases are TGCGCCAGCAGCTTTCAGGGACAGGGGCATAGCGAGCAGTACTTC.

In nucleotides, the CDR3 is TGTGCCAGCAGGACGAGACGGAACATGAACACTGAAGCTTTCTTT. This encodes CASRTRRNMNTEAFF. V usage is TRBV11-2 and J usage is TRBJ1-1; D is uncertain. This CDR3 contains 15 residues. V gave up 6 bases and J gave up 0 bases, with 14 bases separating them. Germline V gene lookup returns CDR1 SGHAT and CDR2 FQNNGV.